The 29 T cell receptor beta chains presented below share a single source sample, sequenced in a study of beta chain features in type 1 diabetes. Their antigens remain unidentified. Since all of the isolated RNA was reverse transcribed, expressed TCRB transcripts were what got sequenced. Generated by immunoSEQ multiplex PCR, the TCRdb table keeps only in-frame clones and is missing some. Of 640,000 or so clones listed, over 13% are singletons. Study outcomes and limitations: Moderately but significantly shorter TCRB CDR3s were found in Type 1 diabetes patients in all four CD4+ subsets.

The sample comprised naive CD4+ T cells from blood. The source of these receptors is a man younger than 35 with type 1 diabetes.

CDR3 region: CASSSGTSREQFF. CDR3 coding DNA: TGTGCCAGCAGCTCCGGGACTAGCAGAGAGCAGTTCTTC. V gene TRBV7-2 combines with J gene TRBJ2-1; 9 nucleotides line up with TRBD2. V dropped 4 bases and J dropped 10; count of bases not matched to a gene: 5. Germline V gene lookup returns CDR1 SGHTA and CDR2 FQGNSA. This CDR3 contains 13 residues.

In its sample, this clone was seen a few times. J is TRBJ2-3 and V is TRBV29-1; TRBD1 aligns across 10 bases. Germline CDR1 SQVTM, CDR2 ANQGSEA. After removal of 4 bases from V and 5 bases from J, the junction contained 6 bases not matched to a gene. There are 14 residues in the CDR3. CDR3 in DNA: TGCAGCGTTGCTCCGGGACAGGGGAGAGATACGCAGTATTTT. It is translated as CSVAPGQGRDTQYF.

The gene calls are TRBV6-6 and TRBJ1-2; D uncertain. V lost 0 bases and J 7 bases, leaving 18 bases between the germline ends. Germline V CDR1 and CDR2: MNHNY, SVGAGI (reference sequence). The CDR3 extends over 16 amino acids. This CDR3 is CASSYSSESRVVGYTF. The CDR3 bases are TGTGCCAGCAGTTACTCATCGGAGAGTCGGGTTGTTGGCTACACCTTC.

CDR3 sequence: CASSLLASGDGYTF. CDR3 bases: TGCGCCAGCAGCCTCCTCGCGTCTGGGGATGGCTACACCTTC. The rearrangement joins TRBV5-1 to TRBJ1-2; D uncertain. Trimming removed 4 bases at V and 6 bases at J, with 16 bases between. The CDR3 consists of 14 residues. Germline CDR1 reads SGHRS; CDR2 reads YFSETQ.

The chain joins TRBV4-2 to TRBJ2-1; 12 bases fit TRBD2. V dropped 4 bases and J dropped 7; count of bases not matched to a gene: 11. CDR3 size: 17 residues. The germline V gene encodes CDR1 LGHNA and CDR2 YNFKEQ. The CDR3 DNA reads as TGTGCCAGCAGCCCCAGGTTACTAGCGGGAGGTTGGAATGAGCAGTTCTTC. Its translation: CASSPRLLAGGWNEQFF.

V usage is TRBV15 and J usage is TRBJ2-5; the D gene could be TRBD1 or TRBD2 (6 bases each). CDR1 and CDR2 from the germline V gene are LNHNV and YYDKDF (reference sequence). This CDR3 has 16 residues. V was pared by 0 bases and J by 5 bases, with 16 bases between. CDR3: CATSRDRVGGLETQYF. As DNA, the CDR3 is TGTGCCACCAGCAGAGATCGGGTAGGGGGGCTGGAGACCCAGTACTTC.

This clone showed up just a few times. V and J are TRBV5-1 and TRBJ2-3; 13 bases align to TRBD2. V lost 2 bases to trimming and J lost 5 bases; unmatched junction nucleotides: 5. The germline V gene encodes CDR1 SGHRS and CDR2 YFSETQ. This CDR3 contains 16 residues. The CDR3 reads CASSLLAGGPGDTQYF. In DNA, the CDR3 is TGCGCCAGCAGCTTACTAGCGGGAGGGCCGGGAGATACGCAGTATTTT.

This clone was recorded a few times. The chain combines TRBV6-1 with TRBJ2-1, with 12 positions matching TRBD2. V dropped 7 bases and J dropped 10; count of bases not matched to a gene: 14. From germline, CDR1 is MNHNS and CDR2 SASEGT. CDR3 length: 16 amino acids. The CDR3 reads CASNEYGTSGSVEQFF. In nucleotides, the CDR3 is TGTGCCAGCAATGAGTACGGGACTAGCGGGTCAGTCGAGCAGTTCTTC.

This clone was observed a few times. The chain recombines TRBV30 with TRBJ1-2, with D perhaps TRBD1 (5 bases). This CDR3 has 12 amino acids. The V gene's germline CDR1 is GTSNPN and CDR2 SVGIG (reference sequence). V was cut by 3 bases and J by 8 bases, with 13 bases left in between. In DNA, the CDR3 is TGTGCCTGGAGGGGACTGCAGTGGGGCTACACCTTC. Protein product: CAWRGLQWGYTF.

The chain couples TRBV4-2 to TRBJ1-6; D is perhaps TRBD1 (6 bases). V was clipped by 1 base and J by 8 bases, with 15 bases between them. CDR3 size: 16 residues. Germline loops: CDR1 LGHNA, CDR2 YNFKEQ. In DNA, the CDR3 is TGTGCCAGCAGCCAAGCCGCGGGGGGCGAGGATTCACCCCTCCACTTT. This translates into CASSQAAGGEDSPLHF.

This clone was seen more than once but under ten times. The V gene is TRBV18, the J gene TRBJ2-7, with a tentative D call TRBD2 (5 bases). V lost 3 bases, J lost 2 bases, and 11 bases lay in between. CDR1 is KGHSH and CDR2 is LQKENI in the germline V gene. CDR3 length: 14 residues. For the CDR3, the DNA is TGTGCCAGCTCACCTGCGGGCCAAACCTACGAGCAGTACTTC. Protein: CASSPAGQTYEQYF. Using reference TRBV18 and TRBJ2-7 for the parts outside the CDR3, the full variable domain is NAGVMQNPRHLVRRRGQEARLRCSPMKGHSHVYWYRQLPEEGLKFMVYLQKENIIDESGMPKERFSAEFPKEGPSILRIQQVVRGDSAAYFCASSPAGQTYEQYFGPGTRLTVT.

The chain links TRBV7-6 to TRBJ1-1; 9 bases line up with TRBD1. This CDR3 region has 14 residues. V dropped 4 bases and J dropped 3; count of bases not matched to a gene: 3. CDR1 and CDR2 from the germline V gene are SGHVS and FNYEAQ. The CDR3 loop reads CASSSRTGDTEAFF. The CDR3 bases are TGTGCCAGCAGCTCGCGGACAGGGGACACTGAAGCTTTCTTT.

The genes are TRBV15 and TRBJ1-4; D gene ambiguous. Germline CDR1 reads LNHNV; CDR2 reads YYDKDF (reference sequence). Trimming cost V 0 bases and J 3 bases, with 5 bases left between them. The CDR3 sequence is 14 residues long. The CDR3 DNA sequence: TGTGCCACCAGCAGAGATTGGGCTAATGAAAAACTGTTTTTT. As protein: CATSRDWANEKLFF.

This clone has more than one count but fewer than ten. The J gene is TRBJ2-2, the V gene TRBV2; D is uncertain. This CDR3 has 15 amino acids. The V and J ends lost 1 base and 3 bases respectively, with 9 bases between them. The germline CDR1 and CDR2 sequences are SNHLY and FYNNEI. The CDR3 sequence is CASSEGVGHTGELFF. The CDR3 DNA follows: TGTGCCAGCAGTGAAGGCGTCGGTCACACCGGGGAGCTGTTTTTT.

V gene TRBV11-1 combines with J gene TRBJ2-6; D perhaps matches TRBD2 (6 bases). The CDR3 contains 15 residues. The V gene lost 8 bases and the J gene lost 10 bases, with 21 bases spanning the gap. The germline CDR1 and CDR2 sequences are SGHAT and FQDESV (reference sequence). CDR3 sequence (DNA): TGTGCCAGCTCCCCTGAGAGGGACTTAGGTAACGTCCTGACTTTC. Its protein is CASSPERDLGNVLTF. The variable domain in full, with the rest retrieved from reference TRBV11-1 and TRBJ2-6, is EAEVAQSPRYKITEKSQAVAFWCDPISGHATLYWYRQILGQGPELLVQFQDESVVDDSQLPKDRFSAERLKGVDSTLKIQPAELGDSAMYLCASSPERDLGNVLTFGAGSRLTVL.

This clone was counted a few times. CDR3 nucleotides: TGTGCCAGCAACTCCCCCAAGGGGCGGTTGAAGACCCAGTACTTC. Its translation: CASNSPKGRLKTQYF. The chain employs TRBV6-6 and TRBJ2-5, with D possibly being TRBD1 (5 bases). V was trimmed by 7 bases and J by 6 bases, leaving 21 bases between them. This CDR3 is built from 15 residues. Germline V gene sequence: CDR1 MNHNY, CDR2 SVGAGI (reference sequence).

This clone was observed a handful of times. V and J are TRBV18 and TRBJ2-1, with TRBD1 as a possible D gene (5 bases). CDR3 length: 14 residues. Trimming removed 7 bases from V and 1 base from J, with 11 bases in between. Per germline, CDR1 KGHSH and CDR2 LQKENI. CDR3 amino acids: CASFGQGSYNEQFF. As DNA, the CDR3 is TGTGCCAGCTTTGGGCAGGGATCCTACAATGAGCAGTTCTTC. Complete variable domain (other parts from reference TRBV18 and TRBJ2-1): NAGVMQNPRHLVRRRGQEARLRCSPMKGHSHVYWYRQLPEEGLKFMVYLQKENIIDESGMPKERFSAEFPKEGPSILRIQQVVRGDSAAYFCASFGQGSYNEQFFGPGTRLTVL.

A word on this clone: The same CDR3 is also encoded by other DNA sequences in this sample. The chain is built from TRBV29-1 and TRBJ1-1; D might be TRBD1 (6 bases). Per germline, CDR1 SQVTM and CDR2 ANQGSEA. Trimming took off 4 bases at V and 0 bases at J, with 9 bases between the two ends. The CDR3 is made up of 13 amino acids. CDR3 in amino acids: CSVVRGMNTEAFF. CDR3 nucleotide sequence: TGCAGCGTTGTAAGGGGGATGAACACTGAAGCTTTCTTT.

This clone came up a few times. The V gene is TRBV30, the J gene TRBJ2-1; D is ambiguous. The V gene's germline CDR1 is GTSNPN and CDR2 SVGIG (reference sequence). CDR3 size: 12 residues. V dropped 0 bases and J dropped 15 bases, with 15 bases sitting between them. The CDR3 DNA sequence: TGTGCCTGGAGTGTAGGCTCTGCGCGTGGGTTCTTC. It yields the protein CAWSVGSARGFF.

This clone turned up a few times. The CDR3 nucleotides read TGTGCCTTCGCATGGGGGGGGACTGAAGCTTTCTTT. Its translation is CAFAWGGTEAFF. The chain recombines TRBV30 with TRBJ1-1; perhaps TRBD1 as D (5 bases). Deletions cut 7 bases from V and 5 bases from J, with 14 bases between. CDR3 length: 12 amino acids. Germline loops: CDR1 GTSNPN, CDR2 SVGIG (reference sequence).

The sample holds a few counts of this clone. The chain recombines TRBV4-1 with TRBJ1-5, with D perhaps TRBD1 (5 bases). Germline lookup yields CDR1 MGHRA and CDR2 YSYEKL. The CDR3 totals 17 residues. Deletions cut 0 bases from V and 7 bases from J, with 19 bases between. The chain's CDR3 is CASSQDRARGIWQPQHF. The CDR3 DNA follows: TGCGCCAGCAGCCAAGATCGGGCGCGGGGGATATGGCAGCCCCAGCATTTT.

This clone appeared a few times. This chain links TRBV6-6 with TRBJ2-1; TRBD2 aligns across 8 bases. There are 15 residues in the CDR3. The ends lost 10 bases at V and 1 base at J; junction bases unmatched: 9. Germline V lookup: CDR1 MNHNY, CDR2 SVGAGI (reference sequence). The CDR3 loop is CAIQPGGASYNEQFF. The CDR3 DNA reads as TGTGCCATCCAGCCCGGGGGGGCATCCTACAATGAGCAGTTCTTC.

This clone was counted a few times. The chain joins TRBV18 to TRBJ1-4; 8 bases fit TRBD1. The CDR3 has 15 residues. The V segment lost 3 bases and the J segment 6 bases; nucleotides outside the gene matches: 6. CDR1 and CDR2 (germline): KGHSH, LQKENI. In DNA form, the CDR3 reads TGTGCCAGCTCACCTAGACAGGGGAGAGATGAAAAACTGTTTTTT. Translating gives CASSPRQGRDEKLFF.

The rearrangement links TRBV29-1 to TRBJ1-1; D possibly corresponds to TRBD1 (5 bases). The germline V gene encodes CDR1 SQVTM and CDR2 ANQGSEA. Trimming took off 6 bases at V and 0 bases at J, with 11 bases between the two ends. The CDR3 length is 13 residues. The CDR3 spells CSVGTLMNTEAFF. In DNA, the CDR3 is TGCAGCGTGGGGACGCTTATGAACACTGAAGCTTTCTTT. Based on the CDR3 plus reference TRBV29-1 and TRBJ1-1, the full variable domain is SAVISQKPSRDICQRGTSLTIQCQVDSQVTMMFWYRQQPGQSLTLIATANQGSEATYESGFVIDKFPISRPNLTFSTLTVSNMSPEDSSIYLCSVGTLMNTEAFFGQGTRLTVV.

In its sample, this clone was seen a few times. This sequence joins TRBV28 and TRBJ1-2, with D possibly being TRBD1 (5 bases). Germline V gives CDR1 MDHEN, CDR2 SYDVKM. This CDR3 is 13 amino acids long. Trimming took off 6 bases at V and 5 bases at J, with 13 bases between the two ends. The chain's CDR3 is CASREGYGYGYTF. The CDR3 DNA sequence: TGTGCCAGCAGGGAGGGGTATGGGTATGGCTACACCTTC.

The chain couples TRBV2 to TRBJ1-4; perhaps TRBD1 as D (6 bases). This CDR3 has 16 residues. CDR1 is SNHLY, CDR2 FYNNEI, per germline. The V end was cut by 6 bases, the J end by 0 bases, with 14 bases between. The CDR3 region has the DNA TGTGCCAGCAGACGAACCCGACAGGCAACTAATGAAAAACTGTTTTTT. It translates to CASRRTRQATNEKLFF.

The chain links TRBV30 to TRBJ1-1; tentative D call: TRBD1 (5 bases). Germline assignment: CDR1 GTSNPN and CDR2 SVGIG (reference sequence). The CDR3 runs 15 residues. Deletions cut 1 base from V and 6 bases from J, with 18 bases between. The CDR3 DNA reads TGTGCCTGGAGTGCCGACAGCTACGGGGGTGCTGAAGCTTTCTTT. It translates to CAWSADSYGGAEAFF. The whole variable domain, remainder taken from reference TRBV30 and TRBJ1-1, is SQTIHQWPATLVQPVGSPLSLECTVEGTSNPNLYWYRQAAGRGLQLLFYSVGIGQISSEVPQNLSASRPQDRQFILSSKKLLLSDSGFYLCAWSADSYGGAEAFFGQGTRLTVV.

This clone has only a few counts. The chain carries TRBV5-1 and TRBJ2-3; a possible D gene is TRBD1 (5 bases). The CDR3 is 14 residues long. Trimming removed 5 bases from V and 5 bases from J, with 15 bases in between. Germline lookup yields CDR1 SGHRS and CDR2 YFSETQ. The CDR3 DNA is TGCGCCAGCAGGGCACAGGAGTTGGGAGATACGCAGTATTTT. Translation: CASRAQELGDTQYF.

The chain couples TRBV7-6 to TRBJ2-1; 12 bases agree with TRBD2. The V gene end was trimmed by 7 bases and the J gene end by 1 base; junction bases not matched to a gene: 5. CDR1 and CDR2 (germline): SGHVS, FNYEAQ. The CDR3 has 16 amino acids. CDR3 coding DNA: TGTGCCAGCACCATCGGACTAGCGGGATCCTACAATGAGCAGTTCTTC. Translated: CASTIGLAGSYNEQFF.